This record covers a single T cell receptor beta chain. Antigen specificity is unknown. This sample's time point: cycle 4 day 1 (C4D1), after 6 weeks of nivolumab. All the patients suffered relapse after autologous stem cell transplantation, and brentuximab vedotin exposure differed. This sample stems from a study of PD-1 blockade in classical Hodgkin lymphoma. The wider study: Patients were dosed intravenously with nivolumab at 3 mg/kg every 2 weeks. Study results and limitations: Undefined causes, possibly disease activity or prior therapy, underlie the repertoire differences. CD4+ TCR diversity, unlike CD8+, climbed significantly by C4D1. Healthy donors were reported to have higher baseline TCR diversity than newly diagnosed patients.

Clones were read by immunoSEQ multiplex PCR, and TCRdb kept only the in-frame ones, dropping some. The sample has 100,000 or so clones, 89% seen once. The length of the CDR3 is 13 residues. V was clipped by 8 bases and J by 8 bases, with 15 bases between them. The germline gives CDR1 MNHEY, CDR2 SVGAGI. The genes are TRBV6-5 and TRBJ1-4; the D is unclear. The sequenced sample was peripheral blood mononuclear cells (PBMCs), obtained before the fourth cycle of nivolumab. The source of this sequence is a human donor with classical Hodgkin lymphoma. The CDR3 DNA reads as TGTGCCAGCTTTAACGGCCCTAGGGAAAAACTGTTTTTT. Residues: CASFNGPREKLFF.